This is a list of T cell receptor beta chains from one sample in a study of PD-1 blockade in classical Hodgkin lymphoma. Using immunoSEQ multiplex PCR, the repertoire was profiled, and TCRdb retains in-frame clones only, with some absent. In the table there are about 17,000 clones, 75% to 85% of which are singletons. The specimen was peripheral blood mononuclear cells (PBMCs), collected at baseline. The receptors were gathered from a human donor with classical Hodgkin lymphoma. Each CDR3 is given with its conserved first and last residue. A D gene is named only where the DNA matches it firmly. Only part of the rows carry a size: once, few, many, or a class if the clone is expanded.

TRBJ1-6,NA,TRBD1,TRBV4-1,CASSQDRDRYNSPLHF,TGCGCCAGCAGCCAAGACCGGGACAGGTATAATTCACCCCTCCACTTT
TRBJ2-7,few,NA,TRBV5-4,CASSPSGVRNEQYF,TGTGCCAGCAGCCCATCGGGAGTAAGGAACGAGCAGTACTTC
TRBJ2-1,once,TRBD2,TRBV6-4,CASSDPGLAGESYNEQFF,TGTGCCAGCAGTGATCCGGGACTAGCGGGGGAGTCCTACAATGAGCAGTTCTTC
TRBJ1-5,few,TRBD1,TRBV19,CASSPQQGNQPQHF,TGTGCCAGTAGTCCTCAACAGGGGAATCAGCCCCAGCATTTT
TRBJ1-6,NA,TRBD1,TRBV10-2,CASSGQGNSPLHF,TGCGCCAGCAGCGGACAGGGGAACTCACCCCTCCACTTT
TRBJ2-7,NA,TRBD1,TRBV4-2,CASSLRSRQQGDTLTYEQYF,TGTGCCAGCAGCCTCCGCTCCCGACAACAGGGGGACACCCTAACCTACGAGCAGTACTTC
TRBJ1-4,NA,NA,TRBV25-1,CASSDSGRGDEKLFF,TGTGCCAGCAGTGATAGTGGCAGGGGCGATGAAAAACTGTTTTTT
TRBJ1-4,NA,NA,TRBV12-1,CASSPLLWGPREKLFF,TGTGCCAGCAGCCCTCTACTCTGGGGTCCCCGGGAAAAACTGTTTTTT
TRBJ1-1,NA,TRBD1,TRBV6-6,CASSPGQLLGAEAFF,TGTGCCAGCAGCCCGGGACAGCTCCTAGGAGCTGAAGCTTTCTTT
TRBJ2-1,NA,NA,TRBV29-1,CSVDVGRTYNEQFF,TGCAGCGTTGATGTGGGCAGAACCTACAATGAGCAGTTCTTC
TRBJ2-2,NA,TRBD1,TRBV7-6,CASSWGQGGGGTGELFF,TGTGCCAGCAGCTGGGGACAGGGAGGCGGCGGAACCGGGGAGCTGTTTTTT
TRBJ2-1,NA,TRBD2,TRBV6-5,CASSRLAGVYNEQFF,TGTGCCAGCAGTCGCCTAGCGGGAGTCTACAATGAGCAGTTCTTC
TRBJ1-1,NA,NA,TRBV19,CASRRLEGSTEAFF,TGTGCCAGTAGGAGACTCGAAGGTAGCACTGAAGCTTTCTTT
TRBJ1-1,once,NA,TRBV30,CAWIAGNTEAFF,TGTGCCTGGATAGCTGGGAACACTGAAGCTTTCTTT
TRBJ2-5,NA,TRBD2,TRBV15,CATDNKRLAGFQETQYF,TGTGCCACGGACAACAAGAGACTAGCGGGTTTCCAAGAGACCCAGTACTTC
TRBJ2-3,NA,NA,TRBV5-1,CASSLEHNRVDTQYF,TGCGCCAGCAGCTTGGAACATAATCGCGTAGATACGCAGTATTTT
TRBJ2-1,NA,NA,TRBV16,CASSLLGSSNEQFF,TGTGCCAGCAGCCTCCTAGGGTCAAGCAATGAGCAGTTCTTC
TRBJ2-3,once,TRBD2,TRBV19,CARGGDTQYF,TGTGCCAGGGGGGGGGATACGCAGTATTTT
TRBJ1-4,NA,TRBD1,TRBV6-5,CASSYAGGAGSEKLFF,TGTGCCAGCAGTTACGCAGGGGGCGCTGGGTCTGAAAAACTGTTTTTT
TRBJ2-7,NA,NA,TRBV6-5,CASSYSREYEQYF,TGTGCCAGCAGTTACTCGAGGGAATACGAGCAGTACTTC
TRBJ1-1,NA,NA,TRBV7-9,CASSLIMEAFF,TGTGCCAGCAGCTTAATAATGGAAGCTTTCTTT
TRBJ2-1,NA,TRBD2,TRBV7-2,CASSFLLAGYEQFF,TGTGCCAGCAGCTTCCTGCTAGCGGGGTATGAGCAGTTCTTC
TRBJ2-1,NA,TRBD2,TRBV5-6,CASSVGLAAYNEQFF,TGTGCCAGCAGCGTCGGACTAGCGGCTTACAATGAGCAGTTCTTC
TRBJ2-2,NA,TRBD1,TRBV5-1,CASSSGQTNTGELFF,TGCGCCAGCAGCTCGGGACAGACGAACACCGGGGAGCTGTTTTTT
TRBJ1-2,NA,TRBD1,TRBV11-3,CASSLGDRGVCGYTF,TGTGCCAGCAGCTTAGGTGACAGGGGTGTTTGTGGCTACACCTTC
TRBJ1-1,NA,NA,TRBV5-4,CASSLQLGSTEAFF,TGTGCCAGCAGCCTTCAGTTGGGGAGCACTGAAGCTTTCTTT
TRBJ2-1,NA,NA,TRBV7-6,CASSLAGEPPSSYNEQFF,TGTGCCAGCAGCTTAGCGGGGGAACCTCCCAGCTCCTACAATGAGCAGTTCTTC
TRBJ1-1,NA,NA,TRBV7-6,CASSLGFLNTEAFF,TGTGCCAGCAGCTTAGGGTTCCTGAACACTGAAGCTTTCTTT
TRBJ1-5,NA,TRBD1,TRBV5-8,CASSSGGTGGNQPQHF,TGTGCCAGCAGCTCCGGGGGGACAGGGGGAAATCAGCCCCAGCATTTT
TRBJ1-1,medium-sized,NA,TRBV21-1,CASSKATGLGENTEAFF,TGTGCCAGCAGCAAAGCGACAGGGCTTGGTGAGAACACTGAAGCTTTCTTT
TRBJ2-1,NA,TRBD2,TRBV5-1,CASSLSGTSYEQFF,TGCGCCAGCAGCCTATCCGGGACTAGCTATGAGCAGTTCTTC
TRBJ1-5,NA,NA,TRBV28,CASISSRRQPQHF,TGTGCCAGCATCTCCAGCAGGCGGCAGCCCCAGCATTTT